This TCR beta chain was recovered during a study of T cell repertoires in cytomegalovirus infection. Overall study context: HLA-C-restricted CMV epitopes, recently identified, and well-studied HLA-B-restricted ones were used by the study. CMV infection plus the matching HLA type was flagged by public TCR beta signatures. Study-level findings and limits: Ex vivo responses were dominated by HLA-C-restricted CMV-specific TCR beta clonotypes. Of the TCR beta families, the public ones yielded a cumulative frequency that identified carriers of CMV plus the relevant HLA.

Each CDR3 protein gets one entry after TCRdb re-called the reads with MiXCR. The sample includes 62,000 or so distinct CDR3 sequences, 20% seen only once; the top ten take roughly two thirds. The CDR3 spans 12 residues. V lost 6 bases and J lost 9, with 12 bases in between. The germline V gene has CDR1 MDHEN and CDR2 SYDVKM. The sample holds many counts of this clonotype. Antigen unknown. Sample: CD8+ T cells from cultured PBMCs, taken from culture after CMV antigen stimulation. The TCR was taken from a human donor in good health (CMV status not recorded). Some clones in this sample may be carry-over from other donors' samples. This rearrangement joins TRBV28 to TRBJ2-1; tentatively, D is TRBD1 (6 bases). The chain's CDR3 is CASSFTGTEQFF. For the CDR3, the DNA is TGTGCCAGCAGCTTTACAGGGACTGAGCAGTTCTTC.